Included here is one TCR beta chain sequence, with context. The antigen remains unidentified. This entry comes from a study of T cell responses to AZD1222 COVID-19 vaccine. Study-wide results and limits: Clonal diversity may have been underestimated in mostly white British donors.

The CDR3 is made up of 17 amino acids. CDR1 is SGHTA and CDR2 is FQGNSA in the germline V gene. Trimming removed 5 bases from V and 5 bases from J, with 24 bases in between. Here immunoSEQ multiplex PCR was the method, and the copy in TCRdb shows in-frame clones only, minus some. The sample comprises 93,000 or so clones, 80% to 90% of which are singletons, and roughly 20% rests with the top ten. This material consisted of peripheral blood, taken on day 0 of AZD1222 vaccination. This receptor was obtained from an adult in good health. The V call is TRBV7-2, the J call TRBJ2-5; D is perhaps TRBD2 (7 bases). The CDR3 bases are TGTGCCAGCAGCCCCTCCGGAGGGGGGGGGTTCTGGGAGACCCAGTACTTC. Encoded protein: CASSPSGGGGFWETQYF.